One and the same sample provided the 14 T cell receptor beta chains below, sequenced in a study of blood T cell repertoires in COVID-19. Only in-frame clones appear in the TCRdb table, and some are missing; sequencing was by immunoSEQ multiplex PCR. The sample records around 130,000 clones, 80% to 85% being singletons. Sequencing used peripheral blood. These receptors came from a human donor in a cohort sampled during active COVID-19.

The chain uses TRBV20-1 and TRBJ2-1; a weak D match, TRBD1 (6 bases). This CDR3 is 13 amino acids long. The germline V gene encodes CDR1 DFQATT and CDR2 SNEGSKA (reference sequence). Trimming cost V 6 bases and J 14 bases, with 23 bases left between them. The CDR3 nucleotides are TGCAGTGCAAGTCTCGACAGGATCTTTGGGGAGTTCTTC. It encodes CSASLDRIFGEFF.

V usage is TRBV12-3 or TRBV12-4 and J usage is TRBJ1-2, with no clear D. Trimming removed 0 bases at V and 2 bases at J, with 4 bases between. The CDR3 has 13 residues. CDR3 coding DNA: TGTGCCAGCAGTTTAGCGAGCAACTATGGCTACACCTTC. It yields the protein CASSLASNYGYTF.

The chain recombines TRBV2 with TRBJ1-4; D is perhaps TRBD1 (6 bases). The CDR3 is 14 amino acids. V was clipped by 4 bases and J by 8 bases, with 14 bases between them. The germline CDR1 and CDR2 sequences are SNHLY and FYNNEI. CDR3 bases: TGTGCCAGCAGTGGAGCCAGGGGAGAAGAAAAACTGTTTTTT. Its protein is CASSGARGEEKLFF.

The sample holds a few counts of this clone. Germline is not matched at one junction end, which may reflect a read error. This chain links TRBV7-2 with TRBJ1-3; 7 bases match TRBD1. This CDR3 has 14 residues. The germline CDR1 and CDR2 sequences are SGHTA and FQGNSA. The CDR3 protein is CASTLQGKGNTIYF. The CDR3 DNA follows: TGTGCCAGCACCTTACAGGGGAAGGGAAACACCATATATTTT.

This chain connects TRBV12-3 or TRBV12-4 to TRBJ1-2, with 8 nucleotides matching TRBD1. V gave up 5 bases and J gave up 7 bases; unmatched junction bases: 6. The CDR3 spans 13 residues. Here the CDR3 DNA reads TGTGCCAGCAGTCGACAGGGGATCGGTGGCTACACCTTC. This encodes CASSRQGIGGYTF.

The CDR3 DNA sequence: TGTGCCAGTAGTCCTCGACAGGGTGGCGGCCAAGAGACCCAGTACTTC. The encoded protein is CASSPRQGGGQETQYF. The V call is TRBV19, the J call TRBJ2-5; TRBD1 agrees at 7 bases. The germline gives CDR1 LNHDA, CDR2 SQIVND (reference sequence). The CDR3 contains 16 residues. V was clipped by 5 bases and J by 1 base; unmatched bases: 10.

The chain couples TRBV7-9 to TRBJ1-2; TRBD1 matches at 12 bases. CDR1 is SEHNR and CDR2 is FQNEAQ in the germline V gene (reference sequence). The CDR3 totals 15 residues. The CDR3 region is CALGQGATANYGYTF. The CDR3 DNA reads TGTGCTCTGGGACAGGGGGCCACAGCTAACTATGGCTACACCTTC. Using reference TRBV7-9 and TRBJ1-2 for the parts outside the CDR3, the full variable domain is DTGVSQNPRHKITKRGQNVTFRCDPISEHNRLYWYRQTLGQGPEFLTYFQNEAQLEKSRLLSDRFSAERPKGSFSTLEIQRTEQGDSAMYLCALGQGATANYGYTFGSGTRLTVV.

The chain employs TRBV19 and TRBJ1-2; perhaps TRBD1 as D (6 bases). There are 13 residues in the CDR3. The V and J ends lost 6 bases and 6 bases respectively, with 14 bases between them. CDR1 is LNHDA, CDR2 SQIVND, per germline (reference sequence). CDR3 DNA sequence: TGTGCCAGTAGCCTCGACAGGATAGATGGCTACACCTTC. Translated, it gives CASSLDRIDGYTF.

The V gene is TRBV7-2, the J gene TRBJ1-2; D is uncertain. The germline gives CDR1 SGHTA, CDR2 FQGNSA. Trimming stripped 1 base from V and 1 base from J, with 16 bases between. The CDR3 sequence is 17 residues long. CDR3 region: CASSLGEPYDHNYGYTF. The CDR3 nucleotides read TGTGCCAGCAGCTTAGGCGAGCCGTATGATCATAACTATGGCTACACCTTC. Supplemented by reference TRBV7-2 and TRBJ1-2, the full variable domain reads GAGVSQSPSNKVTEKGKDVELRCDPISGHTALYWYRQSLGQGLEFLIYFQGNSAPDKSGLPSDRFSAERTGGSVSTLTIQRTQQEDSAVYLCASSLGEPYDHNYGYTFGSGTRLTVV.

The J gene is TRBJ2-7, the V gene TRBV11-2; D gene unclear. Germline CDR1 SGHAT, CDR2 FQNNGV. CDR3 size: 14 residues. The germline V and J ends were trimmed by 1 base and 1 base, with 8 bases remaining between them. CDR3 nucleotides: TGTGCCAGCAGCTTAGTTGGAGCGTCCTACGAGCAGTACTTC. This sequence encodes CASSLVGASYEQYF.

The chain combines TRBV7-9 with TRBJ2-3; 9 bases fit TRBD1. The ends lost 5 bases at V and 1 base at J; junction bases unmatched: 4. CDR1 is SEHNR and CDR2 is FQNEAQ in the germline V gene (reference sequence). This CDR3 is built from 15 residues. DNA for the CDR3: TGTGCCAGCAGCAGCCGGGACAGGGGCACAGATACGCAGTATTTT. Translated, it gives CASSSRDRGTDTQYF.

The chain employs TRBV28 and TRBJ1-4; 7 bases are a match to TRBD1. The CDR3 covers 16 residues. Trimming took 6 bases from V and 3 from J; bases not matched to a gene: 10. Germline-derived CDR1 and CDR2 are MDHEN and SYDVKM. CDR3: CASRETGAVANEKLFF. The CDR3, as DNA: TGTGCCAGCAGGGAAACAGGGGCTGTAGCTAATGAAAAACTGTTTTTT.

As DNA, the CDR3 is TGTGCCAGCGATTCGGACAGGGAAGGGTTCACTGAAGCTTTCTTT. Its translation: CASDSDREGFTEAFF. This sequence joins TRBV7-9 and TRBJ1-1; 8 bases fit TRBD1. Germline CDR1 SEHNR, CDR2 FQNEAQ (reference sequence). CDR3 length: 15 amino acids. Trimming cost V 8 bases and J 4 bases; bases outside gene matches: 12.

The genes are TRBV7-3 and TRBJ2-1, with TRBD1 matching over 7 bases. CDR3 length equals 15 residues. Germline CDR1 is SGHTA and CDR2 is FQGTGA. The V and J ends lost 5 bases and 0 bases, in that order; junction bases with no gene match: 4. As DNA, the CDR3 is TGTGCCAGCAGCGAAACAGGGGTCTCCTACAATGAGCAGTTCTTC. Residues: CASSETGVSYNEQFF.